This record looks at one T cell receptor beta chain sequence and its context. The data are from a study of blood T cell repertoires in COVID-19. Per germline, CDR1 SNHLY and CDR2 FYNNEI. V trimming: 5 bases; J trimming: 9 bases; junction bases outside the gene matches: 1. The CDR3 is 11 residues long. TCRdb keeps only in-frame clones here, not all; method: immunoSEQ multiplex PCR. Among 90,000 to 120,000 clones, more than 70% were seen once, and the ten largest hold 6.8%. What was sequenced was peripheral blood. The chain is built from TRBV2 and TRBJ2-1; 7 bases fit TRBD2. The sequence was obtained from a man over 45 with active or convalescent COVID-19. In DNA, the CDR3 is TGTGCCAGCAGTTTAGCGGGTGAGCAGTTCTTC. It yields the protein CASSLAGEQFF.